This T cell receptor (beta chain) originates from a study of shared clonotypes between healthy human individuals. The CDR3 length is 14 residues. V lost 8 bases, J lost 0 bases, and 10 bases lay in between. From germline, CDR1 is SGHVS and CDR2 FQNEAQ. Study-wide points: Among the subsets, naive ones generally showed larger estimated richness than memory ones.

Here immunoSEQ multiplex PCR was the method, and the copy in TCRdb shows in-frame clones only, minus some. The table has some 2,400,000 clones, approximately 96% seen once. This clone was picked up one time. Antigen unknown. This chain connects TRBV7-8 to TRBJ2-2; D gene uncertain. The clonotype comes from a man between 18 and 29 years old in good health. The specimen sequenced was naive CD4+ T cells sorted from blood. Subset described: CD45RA+ positively selected. CDR3: CASRRIANTGELFF. The CDR3 nucleotides are TGTGCCAGCCGGCGGATCGCGAACACCGGGGAGCTGTTTTTT.